The 22 T cell receptor beta chains presented below share a single source sample, sequenced in a study of identical twins. MiXCR, run by TCRdb on the 5' RACE reads, gives a single entry per CDR3 protein. Of about 700,000 distinct CDR3 sequences detected, roughly 6% appear once; the ten largest clones hold 1.5% to 2%. The sample was naive T cells sorted from blood. These TCRs come from a man younger than 35 in good health.

The J gene is TRBJ2-3, the V gene TRBV12-3 or TRBV12-4, with a tentative D call TRBD2 (6 bases). V lost 7 bases and J lost 0, with 17 bases in between. The CDR3 has 16 amino acids. The CDR3 loop reads CASTSGYGGSTDTQYF. The CDR3 DNA reads TGTGCCAGCACCTCGGGATACGGAGGGAGCACAGATACGCAGTATTTT.

In this sample, this clonotype turned up many times. Sequence at one end of the junction differs from germline and may be a read error. The chain combines TRBV10-2 with TRBJ2-1; D is ambiguous. CDR1 and CDR2 from the germline V gene are WSHSY and SAAADI. This CDR3 comprises 10 residues. In DNA, the CDR3 is TGCGCCAGCAGTGACGAGGTCCCGATCTTC. Translation: CASSDEVPIF.

The chain has TRBV3-1 and TRBJ2-1; D gene uncertain. The CDR3 runs to 12 residues. Germline values: CDR1 LGHDT, CDR2 YNNKEL (reference sequence). Trimming shortened V by 1 base and J by 14 bases, and 12 bases separated the two germline ends. DNA for the CDR3: TGTGCCAGCAGCCAAGGGGGTGGCCAGAAGTTCTTC. This gives the protein CASSQGGGQKFF.

This clonotype has more than one count but fewer than ten. This chain uses TRBV6-1 with TRBJ1-1, with 7 bases aligning to TRBD1. Germline CDR1 is MNHNS and CDR2 is SASEGT. The ends lost 8 bases at V and 0 bases at J; junction bases unmatched: 6. The CDR3 covers 14 residues. The CDR3 loop reads CASPRGSMNTEAFF. DNA for the CDR3: TGTGCCAGCCCCAGGGGGTCGATGAACACTGAAGCTTTCTTT.

This clonotype has only a few counts. This rearrangement joins TRBV24-1 to TRBJ2-1; tentative D call: TRBD1 (6 bases). The CDR3 extends over 14 amino acids. V was clipped by 6 bases and J by 4 bases, with 12 bases between them. CDR1 KGHDR and CDR2 SFDVKD come from the germline V gene. CDR3 sequence (DNA): TGTGCCACCAGTCCCCAGGGGATTTACAATGAGCAGTTCTTC. It specifies CATSPQGIYNEQFF.

The V call is TRBV5-5, the J call TRBJ2-2, with 9 bases matching TRBD2. V was pared by 5 bases and J by 4 bases, with 12 bases of the junction left unmatched. From germline, CDR1 is SGHKS and CDR2 YYEKEE (reference sequence). The CDR3 totals 17 residues. The CDR3 region has the DNA TGTGCCAGCAGAATAGGGACTAGCAGAGGTGGCACCGGGGAGCTGTTTTTT. It encodes CASRIGTSRGGTGELFF.

This clonotype was recorded many times. The CDR3 is CASSTGTGGLNEQYV. CDR3 sequence (DNA): TGTGCCAGCAGTACTGGGACAGGGGGCTTGAACGAGCAGTACGTC. The chain carries TRBV12-3 or TRBV12-4 and TRBJ2-7, with 12 bases that match TRBD1. Losses at the gene ends were 5 bases for V and 5 bases for J; bases not matched to a gene: 7. The CDR3 is 15 residues long.

This clonotype was seen only a few times. This chain links TRBV4-2 with TRBJ2-1, with TRBD2 matching over 12 bases. CDR1 and CDR2 (germline): LGHNA, YNFKEQ. The junction had 2 bases not matched to a gene; V was cut back by 0 bases and J by 5 bases. The CDR3 loop spans 16 amino acids. The CDR3 nucleotides are TGTGCCAGCAGCCAAGATAGACTAGCGGGAGACAATGAGCAGTTCTTC. This gives the protein CASSQDRLAGDNEQFF.

This clonotype turned up a few times. V is TRBV9 and J is TRBJ1-1, with D unresolved. Germline CDR1 reads SGDLS; CDR2 reads YYNGEE. The CDR3 runs to 14 residues. V lost 3 bases, J lost 0 bases, and 9 bases lay in between. CDR3 protein: CASSATDMNTEAFF. The CDR3 region has the DNA TGTGCCAGCAGCGCAACAGATATGAACACTGAAGCTTTCTTT.

The genes are TRBV27 and TRBJ2-5; possible D gene TRBD2, 6 bases. V was trimmed by 4 bases and J by 4 bases, leaving 16 bases between them. The CDR3 consists of 15 residues. Germline CDR1 and CDR2: MNHEY and SMNVEV (reference sequence). CDR3 region: CASSSTPPGGETQYF. The CDR3 coding sequence is TGTGCCAGCAGTTCTACTCCCCCCGGGGGAGAGACCCAGTACTTC.

The rearrangement uses TRBV7-3 and TRBJ2-5; the D call may be TRBD1 or TRBD2 (6 bases each). Trimming pared 5 bases from V and 4 bases from J, leaving 17 bases between. In germline, CDR1 is SGHTA, CDR2 FQGTGA. The CDR3 runs to 15 residues. The CDR3 DNA sequence: TGTGCCAGCAGCAAAAACGGGGGCGCGGTAGAGACCCAGTACTTC. This gives the protein CASSKNGGAVETQYF.

This sequence joins TRBV20-1 and TRBJ2-7; 9 positions agree with TRBD1. V was pared by 3 bases and J by 5 bases, with 8 bases of the junction left unmatched. The CDR3 contains 14 residues. Germline CDR1 DFQATT, CDR2 SNEGSKA (reference sequence). CDR3 in DNA: TGCAGTGCTAGGTACTGGACAGGGGTCCACGAGCAGTACTTC. Translating it yields CSARYWTGVHEQYF.

This clonotype was counted a few times. The chain couples TRBV4-1 to TRBJ2-2, with TRBD2 matching over 10 bases. With V trimmed by 4 bases and J by 6 bases, 5 bases remained unmatched. This CDR3 is built from 15 residues. CDR1 and CDR2 (germline): MGHRA, YSYEKL. CDR3 nucleotides: TGCGCCAGCAGCCCGGGACTAGCGTCGGCCGGGGAGCTGTTTTTT. Translated, it gives CASSPGLASAGELFF.

Many counts were recorded for this clonotype. The chain couples TRBV20-1 to TRBJ2-1, with 10 bases matching TRBD2. The germline V gene has CDR1 DFQATT and CDR2 SNEGSKA (reference sequence). Unmatched junction bases numbered 7, after V lost 4 bases and J lost 1 base. The CDR3 runs to 16 residues. CDR3 DNA: TGCAGTGCTACAATATCTAGCGGGAGATCCTACAATGAGCAGTTCTTC. Amino acid sequence: CSATISSGRSYNEQFF.

The chain links TRBV30 to TRBJ1-2; D not resolved. This CDR3 comprises 12 residues. Looked up from germline, CDR1 is GTSNPN and CDR2 is SVGIG (reference sequence). Trimming shortened V by 1 base and J by 0 bases, and 3 bases separated the two germline ends. The CDR3 here is CAWSEANYGYTF. The CDR3 DNA sequence: TGTGCCTGGAGTGAAGCTAACTATGGCTACACCTTC.

The CDR3 protein is CADPMLRRTTNTGELFF. In DNA, the CDR3 is TGTGCCGACCCTATGTTGAGGCGAACGACGAACACCGGGGAGCTGTTTTTT. The V and J genes are TRBV30 and TRBJ2-2; D is uncertain. The V end lost 8 bases, the J end lost 0 bases, and 22 bases lay between the germline ends. Germline-derived CDR1 and CDR2 are GTSNPN and SVGIG (reference sequence). The CDR3 is 17 amino acids.

This clonotype was detected a few times. The chain employs TRBV30 and TRBJ2-1, with TRBD2 matching over 13 bases. V gave up 1 base and J gave up 9 bases; unmatched junction bases: 6. The CDR3 is 15 residues long. The germline gives CDR1 GTSNPN, CDR2 SVGIG (reference sequence). The CDR3, as DNA: TGTGCCTGGAGTGCAGGACTAGCGGGAGCTCTTGAGCAGTTCTTC. Translation gives CAWSAGLAGALEQFF.

This clonotype has a count of ten or more. The chain's CDR3 is CASSRAGQGLMAEQYF. The CDR3 nucleotides read TGTGCCAGCAGCCGAGCGGGACAGGGTTTGATGGCCGAGCAGTACTTC. The V and J genes are TRBV7-9 and TRBJ2-7, with 9 positions matching TRBD1. Losses at the gene ends were 5 bases for V and 6 bases for J; bases not matched to a gene: 14. CDR1 is SEHNR and CDR2 is FQNEAQ in the germline V gene (reference sequence). The CDR3 length is 16 residues.

V and J are TRBV10-3 and TRBJ2-7; D is unresolved. V dropped 4 bases and J dropped 0 bases, with 13 bases sitting between them. This CDR3 spans 15 amino acids. CDR1 and CDR2 (germline): ENHRY, SYGVKD. CDR3 loop: CAISAWWLTSYEQYF. In DNA, the CDR3 is TGTGCCATCAGTGCTTGGTGGCTAACCTCCTACGAGCAGTACTTC.

There are many counts of this clonotype. J is TRBJ2-1 and V is TRBV15; 11 positions match TRBD2. This CDR3 region has 16 residues. From germline, CDR1 is LNHNV and CDR2 YYDKDF (reference sequence). J lost 4 bases, V lost 5 bases, and 7 bases had no gene match. Here the CDR3 DNA reads TGTGCCACCAGCGTCTCTAGCGGGAGGAAGTACAATGAGCAGTTCTTC. The encoded protein is CATSVSSGRKYNEQFF.

There are many counts of this clonotype. CDR3 DNA: TGCAGCGTTCCCGGCCACCCTAGGAACACTGAAGCTTTCTTT. It encodes CSVPGHPRNTEAFF. The chain couples TRBV29-1 to TRBJ1-1; D gene uncertain. Deletions cut 5 bases from V and 1 base from J, with 14 bases between. This CDR3 contains 14 residues. Germline values: CDR1 SQVTM, CDR2 ANQGSEA.

In this sample, this clonotype turned up a few times. The chain links TRBV18 to TRBJ1-1; D is unresolved. Germline CDR1 reads KGHSH; CDR2 reads LQKENI. The CDR3 is made up of 14 amino acids. Trimming took 3 bases from V and 6 from J, leaving 14 bases between them. The CDR3 DNA follows: TGTGCCAGCTCACCTTCGGATGGGAGGGCTGAAGCTTTCTTT. Encoded protein: CASSPSDGRAEAFF.